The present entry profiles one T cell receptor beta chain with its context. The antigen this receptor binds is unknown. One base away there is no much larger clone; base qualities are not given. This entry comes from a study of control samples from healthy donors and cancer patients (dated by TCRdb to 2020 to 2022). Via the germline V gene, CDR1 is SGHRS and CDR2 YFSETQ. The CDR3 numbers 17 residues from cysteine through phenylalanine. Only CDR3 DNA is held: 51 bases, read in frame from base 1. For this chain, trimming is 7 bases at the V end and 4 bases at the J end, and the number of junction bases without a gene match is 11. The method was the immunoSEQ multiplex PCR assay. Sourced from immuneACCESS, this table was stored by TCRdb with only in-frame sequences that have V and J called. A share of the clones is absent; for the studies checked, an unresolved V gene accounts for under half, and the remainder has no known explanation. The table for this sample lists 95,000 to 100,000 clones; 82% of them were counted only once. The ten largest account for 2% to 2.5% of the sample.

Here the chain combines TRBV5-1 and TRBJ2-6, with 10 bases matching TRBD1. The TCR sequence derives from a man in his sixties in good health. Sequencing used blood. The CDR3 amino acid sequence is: CASGTGALSSGANVLTF. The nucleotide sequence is TGCGCCAGCGGGACAGGGGCGCTATCTTCAGGGGCCAACGTCCTGACTTTC. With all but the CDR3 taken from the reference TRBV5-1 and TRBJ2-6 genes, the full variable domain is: KAGVTQTPRYLIKTRGQQVTLSCSPISGHRSVSWYQQTPGQGLQFLFEYFSETQRNKGNFPGRFSGRQFSNSRSEMNVSTLELGDSALYLCASGTGALSSGANVLTFGAGSRLTVL.